This TCR beta chain was sequenced during a study of cytomegalovirus exposure and HLA in healthy donors. General study results and limits: The authors later found HLA-associated TCR beta chains more clonally expanded than equally common others. Owing to their indistinguishability, certain V segments, notably TRBV6-2 and TRBV6-3, were excluded.

On this clone: What it binds is not known.

In germline, CDR1 is MDHEN, CDR2 SYDVKM. This CDR3 spans 16 amino acids. V was pared by 5 bases and J by 2 bases, with 10 bases of the junction left unmatched. PCR primers comprised 60 Vbeta and 13 Jbeta primers. The table came from immunoSEQ multiplex PCR; TCRdb's copy has only in-frame clones and leaves some out. The table includes tens of thousands of clones, approximately 81% detected once. V gene TRBV28 combines with J gene TRBJ2-7; 9 nucleotides line up with TRBD2. The sequenced sample was PBMCs. The receptor was isolated from a young woman in good health and CMV-seropositive. CDR3 protein: CASSPAQAGGTYEQYF. For the CDR3, the DNA is TGTGCCAGCAGTCCCGCCCAAGCGGGAGGTACCTACGAGCAGTACTTC.